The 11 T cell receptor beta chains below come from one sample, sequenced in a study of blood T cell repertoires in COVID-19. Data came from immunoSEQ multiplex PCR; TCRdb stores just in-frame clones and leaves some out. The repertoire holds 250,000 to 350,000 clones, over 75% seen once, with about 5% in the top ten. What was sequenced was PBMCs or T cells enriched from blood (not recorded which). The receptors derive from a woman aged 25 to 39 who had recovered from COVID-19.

CDR3 sequence (DNA): TGTGCCAGCCTCTTCTCTTGGGGGACAGAGAACACTGAAGCTTTCTTT. Amino acid sequence: CASLFSWGTENTEAFF. The chain uses TRBV2 and TRBJ1-1, with 7 bases lining up with TRBD1. Trimming took 8 bases from V and 1 from J; bases not matched to a gene: 13. There are 16 residues in the CDR3. CDR1 and CDR2 (germline): SNHLY, FYNNEI. Full variable domain (remainder filled in from reference TRBV2 and TRBJ1-1): EPEVTQTPSHQVTQMGQEVILRCVPISNHLYFYWYRQILGQKVEFLVSFYNNEISEKSEIFDDQFSVERPDGSNFTLKIRSTKLEDSAMYFCASLFSWGTENTEAFFGQGTRLTVV.

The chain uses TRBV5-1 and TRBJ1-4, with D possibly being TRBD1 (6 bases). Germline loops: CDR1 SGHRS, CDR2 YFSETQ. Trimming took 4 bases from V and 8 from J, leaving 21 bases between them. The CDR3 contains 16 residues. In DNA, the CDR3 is TGCGCCAGCAGCCCTCGGGGGCGGGGGGCTGAAGAAAAACTGTTTTTT. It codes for CASSPRGRGAEEKLFF.

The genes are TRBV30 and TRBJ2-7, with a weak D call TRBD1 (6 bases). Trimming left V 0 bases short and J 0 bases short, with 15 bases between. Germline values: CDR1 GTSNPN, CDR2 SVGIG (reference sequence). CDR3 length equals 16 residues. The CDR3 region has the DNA TGTGCCTGGAGTGTTCTTGGGACACCTTTCTCCTACGAGCAGTACTTC. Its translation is CAWSVLGTPFSYEQYF.

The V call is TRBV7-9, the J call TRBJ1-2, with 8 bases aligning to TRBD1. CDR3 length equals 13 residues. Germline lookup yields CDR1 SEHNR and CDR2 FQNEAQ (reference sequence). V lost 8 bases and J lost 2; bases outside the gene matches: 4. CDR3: CASGRQGNYGYTF. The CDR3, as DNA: TGTGCCAGCGGTCGACAGGGGAACTATGGCTACACCTTC. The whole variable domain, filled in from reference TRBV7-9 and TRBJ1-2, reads DTGVSQNPRHKITKRGQNVTFRCDPISEHNRLYWYRQTLGQGPEFLTYFQNEAQLEKSRLLSDRFSAERPKGSFSTLEIQRTEQGDSAMYLCASGRQGNYGYTFGSGTRLTVV.

CDR3 bases: TGTGCCAGCAGCCGACAGGATTCCTACGAGCAGTACTTC. This codes for CASSRQDSYEQYF. The rearrangement uses TRBV14 and TRBJ2-7; weak D call: TRBD1 (6 bases). V was cut by 4 bases and J by 1 base, with 8 bases left in between. Germline loops: CDR1 SGHDN, CDR2 FVKESK. The CDR3 sequence is 13 residues long.

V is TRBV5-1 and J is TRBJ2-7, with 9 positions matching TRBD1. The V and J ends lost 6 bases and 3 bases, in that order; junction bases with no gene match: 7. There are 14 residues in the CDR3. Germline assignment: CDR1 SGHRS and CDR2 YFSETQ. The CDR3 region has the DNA TGCGCCAGCAACCCGACAGGGGGGTACTACGAGCAGTACTTC. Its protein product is CASNPTGGYYEQYF.

DNA for the CDR3: TGCGCCAGCAGCTTGGAGTCAGGGGGCTCAGGGGGCGTCTATGGCTACACCTTC. It specifies CASSLESGGSGGVYGYTF. The V and J genes are TRBV5-1 and TRBJ1-2; TRBD1 matches at 8 bases. Germline lookup yields CDR1 SGHRS and CDR2 YFSETQ. Trimming cost V 0 bases and J 4 bases; bases outside gene matches: 14. The CDR3 totals 18 residues. Full variable domain (remainder filled in from reference TRBV5-1 and TRBJ1-2): KAGVTQTPRYLIKTRGQQVTLSCSPISGHRSVSWYQQTPGQGLQFLFEYFSETQRNKGNFPGRFSGRQFSNSRSEMNVSTLELGDSALYLCASSLESGGSGGVYGYTFGSGTRLTVV.

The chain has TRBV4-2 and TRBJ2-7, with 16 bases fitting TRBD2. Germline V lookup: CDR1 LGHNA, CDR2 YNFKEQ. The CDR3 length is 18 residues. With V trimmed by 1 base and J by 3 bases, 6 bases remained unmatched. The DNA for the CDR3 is TGTGCCAGCAGCCAAGTGTTGGGACTAGCGGGGGGGCTCTACGAGCAGTACTTC. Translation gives CASSQVLGLAGGLYEQYF.

CDR3 bases: TGCGCCAGCAGCCGACTAAGGTCCGGGGCCAACGTCCTGACTTTC. It translates to CASSRLRSGANVLTF. The rearrangement joins TRBV5-1 to TRBJ2-6; D is perhaps TRBD2 (5 bases). V lost 4 bases, J lost 4 bases, and 12 bases lay in between. The CDR3 has 15 residues. CDR1 is SGHRS and CDR2 is YFSETQ in the germline V gene.

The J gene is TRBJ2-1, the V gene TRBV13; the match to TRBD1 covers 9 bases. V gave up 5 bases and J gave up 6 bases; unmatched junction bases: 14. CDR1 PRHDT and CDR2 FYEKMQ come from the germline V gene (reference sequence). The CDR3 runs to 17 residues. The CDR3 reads CASSLLAGTGTSNEQFF. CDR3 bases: TGTGCCAGCAGCCTATTGGCCGGGACAGGGACTTCCAATGAGCAGTTCTTC.

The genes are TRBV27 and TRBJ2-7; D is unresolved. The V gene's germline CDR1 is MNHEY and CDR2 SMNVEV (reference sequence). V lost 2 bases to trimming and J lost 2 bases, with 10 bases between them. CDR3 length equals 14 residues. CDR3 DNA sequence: TGTGCCAGCAGTTTAGGTGCGTCACCCTACGAGCAGTACTTC. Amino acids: CASSLGASPYEQYF.